This entry lists 30 T cell receptor beta chains sequenced from one sample in a study of T cell responses to AZD1222 COVID-19 vaccine. TCRdb keeps only in-frame clones here, not all; method: immunoSEQ multiplex PCR. Of 95,000 to 100,000 clones in the sample, around 84% are singletons; the top ten hold around 1.5%. Sequencing was performed on peripheral blood, taken on day 0 of AZD1222 vaccination. Receptor source: an adult in good health.

The chain carries TRBV29-1 and TRBJ1-4; D gene uncertain. This CDR3 contains 13 residues. Looked up from germline, CDR1 is SQVTM and CDR2 is ANQGSEA. V lost 7 bases to trimming and J lost 7 bases, with 16 bases between them. This chain's CDR3 is CSAMAMSFEKLFF. In nucleotides, the CDR3 is TGCAGCGCAATGGCGATGTCGTTTGAAAAACTGTTTTTT.

The chain combines TRBV7-8 with TRBJ2-1; the D is unclear. Trimming took off 5 bases at V and 6 bases at J, with 14 bases between the two ends. CDR1 and CDR2 from the germline V gene are SGHVS and FQNEAQ. CDR3 length equals 14 residues. DNA for the CDR3: TGTGCCAGCAGCGTTCGCGGTTTGTCCAATGAGCAGTTCTTC. Translating it yields CASSVRGLSNEQFF. Together with reference TRBV7-8 and TRBJ2-1, the CDR3 gives the full variable domain: GAGVSQSPRYKVAKRGQDVALRCDPISGHVSLFWYQQALGQGPEFLTYFQNEAQLDKSGLPSDRFFAERPEGSVSTLKIQRTQQEDSAVYLCASSVRGLSNEQFFGPGTRLTVL.

This clone was seen a few times. V is TRBV12-2 and J is TRBJ1-5; TRBD1 was called by the table and not checked on the DNA. TRBV12-2 is designated a pseudogene. This CDR3 comprises 16 residues. CDR3 amino acids: CASRRRRTGGSQPQHF. DNA of the CDR3: TGTGCAAGTCGCCGCCGGCGGACAGGGGGTAGCCAGCCCCAGCATTTT.

The V call is TRBV6-5, the J call TRBJ2-1; 8 bases map to TRBD2. The trim removed 4 bases at V and 2 bases at J, leaving 4 bases unmatched. The CDR3 is 15 residues long. Looked up from germline, CDR1 is MNHEY and CDR2 is SVGAGI. The CDR3 sequence: CASSSTGGTYNEQFF. The CDR3 nucleotides read TGTGCCAGCAGTTCTACGGGGGGGACCTACAATGAGCAGTTCTTC.

This chain joins TRBV12-3 or TRBV12-4 and TRBJ1-2; TRBD1 might be the D (5 bases). Between the trimmed V and J ends, which lost 8 bases and 8 bases, there was a span of 15 bases. This CDR3 is built from 12 residues. CDR3 sequence: CASREGAWGYTF. The CDR3 bases are TGTGCCAGCCGCGAAGGGGCATGGGGCTACACCTTC.

The chain carries TRBV11-2 and TRBJ1-2; TRBD1 matches 10 bases. The CDR3 length is 13 residues. Germline assignment: CDR1 SGHAT and CDR2 FQNNGV. With V trimmed by 5 bases and J by 8 bases, 5 bases remained unmatched. The CDR3 spells CASSRGTGEGYTF. In DNA, the CDR3 is TGTGCCAGCAGCCGAGGGACAGGGGAAGGCTACACCTTC.

The CDR3 is CASSLGGGRELFF. The CDR3 DNA sequence: TGTGCCAGCAGTTTAGGGGGGGGACGGGAGCTGTTTTTT. The V and J genes are TRBV12-3 or TRBV12-4 and TRBJ2-2; 7 nucleotides agree with TRBD2. The CDR3 spans 13 residues. V shed 1 base, J shed 9 bases, and the junction held 2 bases outside the gene matches.

The chain joins TRBV30 to TRBJ1-4; TRBD1 matches 9 bases. The CDR3 runs 16 residues. The J segment lost 0 bases and the V segment lost 7 bases, leaving 9 bases of the junction unmatched. Germline V gene sequence: CDR1 GTSNPN, CDR2 SVGIG (reference sequence). CDR3 sequence reads: CASTGGAGATNEKLFF. DNA of the CDR3: TGTGCCTCTACAGGGGGCGCAGGGGCAACTAATGAAAAACTGTTTTTT. The full variable domain, in which reference TRBV30 and TRBJ1-4 provide the parts outside the CDR3, is SQTIHQWPATLVQPVGSPLSLECTVEGTSNPNLYWYRQAAGRGLQLLFYSVGIGQISSEVPQNLSASRPQDRQFILSSKKLLLSDSGFYLCASTGGAGATNEKLFFGSGTQLSVL.

The J gene is TRBJ1-6, the V gene TRBV30, with D hard to call. Germline V gene lookup returns CDR1 GTSNPN and CDR2 SVGIG (reference sequence). The CDR3 loop spans 15 amino acids. V gave up 1 base and J gave up 5 bases, with 12 bases separating them. The CDR3 loop reads CAWSEDWLNNSPLHF. In DNA form, the CDR3 reads TGTGCCTGGAGTGAAGACTGGCTAAATAATTCACCCCTCCACTTT.

This clone appeared once. The chain joins TRBV7-2 to TRBJ2-1; 7 nucleotides match TRBD1. The V gene's germline CDR1 is SGHTA and CDR2 FQGNSA. The CDR3 length is 13 residues. Trimming removed 5 bases from V and 5 bases from J; junction bases left unmatched: 3. CDR3 sequence reads: CASSLQGHNEQFF. The CDR3 DNA reads TGTGCCAGCAGCCTACAGGGGCACAATGAGCAGTTCTTC.

The V and J genes are TRBV4-1 and TRBJ1-2; no definite D call. The CDR3 is 16 amino acids. Deletions cut 0 bases from V and 4 bases from J, with 15 bases between. Germline V gene data show CDR1 as MGHRA and CDR2 as YSYEKL. CDR3 DNA sequence: TGCGCCAGCAGCCAAGAGGTCACCGTCGTTTCCTATGGCTACACCTTC. Protein sequence: CASSQEVTVVSYGYTF.

This sequence joins TRBV18 and TRBJ2-3, with 12 bases aligning to TRBD2. Germline V gene lookup returns CDR1 KGHSH and CDR2 LQKENI. This CDR3 region has 20 residues. After removal of 3 bases from V and 3 bases from J, the junction contained 16 bases not matched to a gene. DNA of the CDR3: TGTGCCAGCTCACCGATTGGGGACATCAGACTAGCGGGAGTAACAGATACGCAGTATTTT. It yields the protein CASSPIGDIRLAGVTDTQYF. Combining the CDR3 with reference TRBV18 and TRBJ2-3 gives the whole variable domain NAGVMQNPRHLVRRRGQEARLRCSPMKGHSHVYWYRQLPEEGLKFMVYLQKENIIDESGMPKERFSAEFPKEGPSILRIQQVVRGDSAAYFCASSPIGDIRLAGVTDTQYFGPGTRLTVL.

The gene calls are TRBV7-2 and TRBJ1-3, with 7 bases aligning to TRBD1. CDR3 length: 15 residues. CDR1 is SGHTA and CDR2 is FQGNSA in the germline V gene. The trim removed 5 bases at V and 0 bases at J, leaving 4 bases unmatched. CDR3 sequence reads: CASSPRTGSGNTIYF. CDR3 nucleotide sequence: TGTGCCAGCAGCCCGCGGACAGGCTCTGGAAACACCATATATTTT.

The V and J genes are TRBV28 and TRBJ2-1, with D possibly being TRBD1 or TRBD2 (5 bases each). Trimming pared 5 bases from V and 4 bases from J, leaving 18 bases between. The CDR3 extends over 16 amino acids. CDR1 and CDR2 (germline): MDHEN, SYDVKM. Written as DNA, the CDR3 is TGTGCCAGCAGTCCCCGGGGAAGGGGACGATACAATGAGCAGTTCTTC. Protein product: CASSPRGRGRYNEQFF.

The chain couples TRBV30 to TRBJ1-6; no definite D call. The CDR3 totals 13 residues. Germline CDR1 GTSNPN, CDR2 SVGIG (reference sequence). The germline V and J ends were trimmed by 3 bases and 10 bases, with 13 bases remaining between them. The CDR3 is CAWSKALGSPLHF. CDR3 DNA: TGTGCCTGGAGCAAGGCTTTAGGATCACCCCTCCACTTT. Filled out from reference TRBV30 and TRBJ1-6, the complete variable domain reads SQTIHQWPATLVQPVGSPLSLECTVEGTSNPNLYWYRQAAGRGLQLLFYSVGIGQISSEVPQNLSASRPQDRQFILSSKKLLLSDSGFYLCAWSKALGSPLHFGNGTRLTVT.

This chain joins TRBV6-6 and TRBJ1-2; D is uncertain. V lost 8 bases to trimming and J lost 3 bases, with 19 bases between them. This CDR3 is 15 amino acids long. CDR1 is MNHNY, CDR2 SVGAGI, per germline (reference sequence). The CDR3 loop reads CASQKRLDMDYGYTF. Here the CDR3 DNA reads TGTGCCAGCCAGAAAAGACTTGACATGGACTATGGCTACACCTTC.

This chain uses TRBV4-3 with TRBJ2-1; 8 positions match TRBD1. V was clipped by 0 bases and J by 7 bases; unmatched bases: 11. CDR3 length: 17 residues. CDR1 is LGHNA, CDR2 YSLEER, per germline. The CDR3 region is CASSQDVGQGAGNEQFF. The CDR3 nucleotides are TGCGCCAGCAGCCAAGATGTAGGGCAGGGGGCAGGAAATGAGCAGTTCTTC.

The chain has TRBV4-3 and TRBJ2-1; 12 nucleotides match TRBD2. After removal of 1 base from V and 5 bases from J, the junction contained 3 bases not matched to a gene. CDR1 and CDR2 (germline): LGHNA, YSLEER. The CDR3 is made up of 16 amino acids. The CDR3 nucleotides are TGCGCCAGCAGCCAAGGGTCTAGCGGGAGGGACAATGAGCAGTTCTTC. Its protein is CASSQGSSGRDNEQFF.

The chain carries TRBV28 and TRBJ1-5; TRBD1 is a possible D gene (5 bases). V was clipped by 6 bases and J by 0 bases, with 15 bases between them. Germline V gives CDR1 MDHEN, CDR2 SYDVKM. CDR3 length equals 16 residues. CDR3 DNA: TGTGCCAGCAGCTTAATCACCCAGGGTAGCAATCAGCCCCAGCATTTT. Amino acid sequence: CASSLITQGSNQPQHF.

The chain combines TRBV5-1 with TRBJ2-3; 9 bases map to TRBD1. The V and J ends lost 4 bases and 0 bases, in that order; junction bases with no gene match: 6. Germline V gene sequence: CDR1 SGHRS, CDR2 YFSETQ. This CDR3 region has 16 residues. As DNA, the CDR3 is TGCGCCAGCAGCCTCACAGGGGGCACTAGCACAGATACGCAGTATTTT. Translation: CASSLTGGTSTDTQYF.

V usage is TRBV27 and J usage is TRBJ1-5, with 7 bases fitting TRBD1. The CDR3 consists of 18 residues. Germline-derived CDR1 and CDR2 are MNHEY and SMNVEV (reference sequence). The V gene end was trimmed by 0 bases and the J gene end by 0 bases; junction bases not matched to a gene: 8. The CDR3 region is CASSLSGQSVYSNQPQHF. In DNA form, the CDR3 reads TGTGCCAGCAGTTTATCGGGACAGAGCGTCTATAGCAATCAGCCCCAGCATTTT.

This chain uses TRBV30 with TRBJ2-3; 7 bases agree with TRBD1. The CDR3 length is 16 residues. Germline trimming cut 2 bases from V and 2 bases from J; bases unmatched to any gene: 10. Germline CDR1 GTSNPN, CDR2 SVGIG (reference sequence). In DNA form, the CDR3 reads TGTGCCTGGAGTAGACAGGGCCCCATCCCCACAGATACGCAGTATTTT. The encoded protein is CAWSRQGPIPTDTQYF.

This chain uses TRBV27 with TRBJ1-6, with TRBD1 matching 8 bases. Unmatched junction bases numbered 10, after V lost 6 bases and J lost 9 bases. The germline CDR1 and CDR2 sequences are MNHEY and SMNVEV (reference sequence). The CDR3 spans 15 residues. CDR3 DNA: TGTGCCAGCAGACCCCAGACAGGGGTTGGTTCACCCCTCCACTTT. This encodes CASRPQTGVGSPLHF.

The rearrangement links TRBV5-1 to TRBJ1-1; a possible D gene is TRBD1 (5 bases). The germline gives CDR1 SGHRS, CDR2 YFSETQ. V was cut by 0 bases and J by 1 base, with 7 bases left in between. The CDR3 runs to 14 residues. The CDR3 loop is CASSLVQGNTEAFF. CDR3 DNA sequence: TGCGCCAGCAGCTTGGTCCAGGGGAACACTGAAGCTTTCTTT.

The chain is built from TRBV5-6 and TRBJ1-2; 8 bases fit TRBD1. CDR3 length equals 16 residues. In germline, CDR1 is SGHDT, CDR2 YYEEEE. V lost 6 bases, J lost 8 bases, and 18 bases stayed unmatched. CDR3 nucleotides: TGTGCCAGCACCCTCCCGGGGGACAGGTTGGAGGTCGGCTACACCTTC. It yields the protein CASTLPGDRLEVGYTF.

This rearrangement joins TRBV10-3 to TRBJ1-1; a weak D match, TRBD1 (5 bases). The CDR3 runs to 12 residues. The ends were cut back, 4 bases at V and 3 bases at J, with 6 bases in the middle. Per germline, CDR1 ENHRY and CDR2 SYGVKD. The DNA for the CDR3 is TGTGCCATCAGTGTGGGGGACACTGAAGCTTTCTTT. Encoded protein: CAISVGDTEAFF.

This chain uses TRBV19 with TRBJ1-2, with 8 bases fitting TRBD1. The V segment lost 5 bases and the J segment 3 bases; nucleotides outside the gene matches: 5. Germline values: CDR1 LNHDA, CDR2 SQIVND (reference sequence). The CDR3 has 14 residues. The CDR3 region has the DNA TGTGCCAGTAGTCTCCAGGGGGCCTACTATGGCTACACCTTC. Its translation is CASSLQGAYYGYTF.

This rearrangement joins TRBV28 to TRBJ2-1; D ambiguous. V gave up 5 bases and J gave up 4 bases, with 9 bases separating them. CDR3 length: 13 residues. CDR1 is MDHEN and CDR2 is SYDVKM in the germline V gene. This CDR3 reads CASSDPSYNEQFF. CDR3 in DNA: TGTGCCAGCAGTGACCCGTCTTACAATGAGCAGTTCTTC.

This chain uses TRBV7-2 with TRBJ1-1, with a weak D call TRBD1 (5 bases). Germline V CDR1 and CDR2: SGHTA, FQGNSA. V shed 6 bases and J shed 1 base, with 9 bases lying between them. This CDR3 is built from 13 residues. The CDR3 reads CASRLDRNTEAFF. In DNA form, the CDR3 reads TGTGCCAGCAGACTTGACAGGAACACTGAAGCTTTCTTT.

The chain employs TRBV13 and TRBJ2-7, with D possibly being TRBD1 or TRBD2 (5 bases each). Per the germline V gene, CDR1 is PRHDT and CDR2 is FYEKMQ (reference sequence). CDR3 size: 13 residues. Trimming cost V 0 bases and J 6 bases, with 9 bases left between them. CDR3 in amino acids: CASSLGGTGEQYF. Here the CDR3 DNA reads TGTGCCAGCAGCTTAGGCGGGACCGGCGAGCAGTACTTC.